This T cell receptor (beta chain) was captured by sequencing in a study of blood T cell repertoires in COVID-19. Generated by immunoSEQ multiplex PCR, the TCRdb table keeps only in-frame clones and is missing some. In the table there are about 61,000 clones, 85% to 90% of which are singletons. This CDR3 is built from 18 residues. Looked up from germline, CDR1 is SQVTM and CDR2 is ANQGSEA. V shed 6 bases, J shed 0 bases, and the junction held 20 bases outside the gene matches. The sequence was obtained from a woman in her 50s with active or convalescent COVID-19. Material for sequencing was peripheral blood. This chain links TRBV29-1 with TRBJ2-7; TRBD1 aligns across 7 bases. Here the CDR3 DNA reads TGCAGCGTGGGGGACCCCAACGGACAGGCCCCGAGCTCCTACGAGCAGTACTTC. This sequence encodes CSVGDPNGQAPSSYEQYF.